This TCR beta chain was retrieved from a study of cytomegalovirus exposure and HLA in healthy donors. In the PCR, 60 Vbeta and 13 Jbeta primers were used. Generated by immunoSEQ multiplex PCR, the TCRdb table keeps only in-frame clones and is missing some. The sample carries some 200,000 clones, more than 85% recorded once. CDR3 length equals 15 residues. Germline lookup yields CDR1 GTSNPN and CDR2 SVGIG (reference sequence). V lost 8 bases, J lost 6 bases, and 13 bases stayed unmatched. The J gene is TRBJ2-1, the V gene TRBV30, with 10 nucleotides matching TRBD1. The clonotype comes from a girl under three years old in good health and CMV-seronegative. Sequenced material: PBMCs. CDR3 amino acids: CAGGGWDRGSNEQFF. CDR3 DNA: TGTGCCGGGGGAGGTTGGGACAGGGGTTCCAATGAGCAGTTCTTC.